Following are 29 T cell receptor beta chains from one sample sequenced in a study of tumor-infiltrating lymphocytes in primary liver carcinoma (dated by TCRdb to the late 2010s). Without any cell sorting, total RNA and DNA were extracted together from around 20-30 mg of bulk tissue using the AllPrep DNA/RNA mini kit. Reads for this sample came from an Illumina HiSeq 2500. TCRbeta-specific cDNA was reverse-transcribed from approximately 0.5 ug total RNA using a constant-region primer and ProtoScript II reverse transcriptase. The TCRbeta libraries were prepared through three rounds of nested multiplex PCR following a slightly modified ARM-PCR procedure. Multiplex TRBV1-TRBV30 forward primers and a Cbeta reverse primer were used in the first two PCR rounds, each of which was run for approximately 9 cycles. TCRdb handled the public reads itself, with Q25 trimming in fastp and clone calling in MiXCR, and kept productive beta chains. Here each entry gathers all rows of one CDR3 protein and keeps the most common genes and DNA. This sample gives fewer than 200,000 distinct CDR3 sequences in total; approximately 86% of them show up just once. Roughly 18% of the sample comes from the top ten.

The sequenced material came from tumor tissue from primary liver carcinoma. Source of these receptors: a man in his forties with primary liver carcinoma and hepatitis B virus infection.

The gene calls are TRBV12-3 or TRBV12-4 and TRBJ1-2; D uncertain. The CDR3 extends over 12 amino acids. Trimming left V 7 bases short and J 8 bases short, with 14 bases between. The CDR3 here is CASNSGCMGYTF. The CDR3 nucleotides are TGTGCCAGCAACTCTGGATGTATGGGCTACACCTTC.

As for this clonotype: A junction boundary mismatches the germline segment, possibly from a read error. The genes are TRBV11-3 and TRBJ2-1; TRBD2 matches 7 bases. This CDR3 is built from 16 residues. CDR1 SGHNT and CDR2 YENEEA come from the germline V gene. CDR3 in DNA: TGTGCCAGCAGCACCGGGATTAGCGGGCTATACGATGAGGAGTTCTTC. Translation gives CASSTGISGLYDEEFF.

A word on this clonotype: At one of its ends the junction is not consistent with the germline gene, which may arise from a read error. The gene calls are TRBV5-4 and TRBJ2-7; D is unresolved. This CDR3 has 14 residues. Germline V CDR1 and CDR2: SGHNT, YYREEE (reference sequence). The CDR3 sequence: CASNLAGFSYEQYF. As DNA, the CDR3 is TGTGCCAGCAACTTGGCCGGTTTCTCCTATGAGCAGTACTTC. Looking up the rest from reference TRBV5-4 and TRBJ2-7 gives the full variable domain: ETGVTQSPTHLIKTRGQQVTLRCSSQSGHNTVSWYQQALGQGPQFIFQYYREEENGRGNFPPRFSGLQFPNYSSELNVNALELDDSALYLCASNLAGFSYEQYFGPGTRLTVT.

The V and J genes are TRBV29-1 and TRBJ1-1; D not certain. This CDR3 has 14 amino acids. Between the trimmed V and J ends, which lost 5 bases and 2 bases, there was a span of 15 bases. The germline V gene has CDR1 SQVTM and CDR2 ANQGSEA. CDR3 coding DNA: TGCAGCGTTCGCCCGTCCGCGAGAAACACTGAAGCTTTCTTT. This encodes CSVRPSARNTEAFF.

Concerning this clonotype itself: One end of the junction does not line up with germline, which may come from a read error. The DNA for the CDR3 is TGTGCCAGCTGTTACGGAGACAGTTCCTCTGGGGCCAACGTCCTGACTTTC. Its protein product is CASCYGDSSSGANVLTF. This chain links TRBV6-5 with TRBJ2-6, with D maybe TRBD1 (5 bases). CDR1 and CDR2 from the germline V gene are MNHEY and SVGAGI. The CDR3 runs to 17 residues.

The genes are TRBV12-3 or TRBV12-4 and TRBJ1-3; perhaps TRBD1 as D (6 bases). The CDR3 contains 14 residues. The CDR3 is CSMSIQGSGNTIYF. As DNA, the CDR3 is TGTTCCATGAGTATACAGGGCTCTGGAAACACCATATATTTT.

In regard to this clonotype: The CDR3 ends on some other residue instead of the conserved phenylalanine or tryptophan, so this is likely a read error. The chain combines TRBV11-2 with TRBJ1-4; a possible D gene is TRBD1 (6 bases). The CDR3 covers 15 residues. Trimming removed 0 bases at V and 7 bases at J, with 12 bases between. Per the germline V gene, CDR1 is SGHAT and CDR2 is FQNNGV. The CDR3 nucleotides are TGTGCCAGCAGCTTAGACCCGACAGGCATTGAAAAACTGTTTCTT. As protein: CASSLDPTGIEKLFL.

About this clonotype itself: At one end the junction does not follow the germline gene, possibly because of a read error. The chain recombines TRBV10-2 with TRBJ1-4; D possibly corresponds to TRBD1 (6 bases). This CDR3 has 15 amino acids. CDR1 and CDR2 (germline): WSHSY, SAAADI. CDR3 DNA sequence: TGCGCCAGCAATGAGCTGACAGGCCCTAATGAAAAACTTTTTTTT. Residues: CASNELTGPNEKLFF.

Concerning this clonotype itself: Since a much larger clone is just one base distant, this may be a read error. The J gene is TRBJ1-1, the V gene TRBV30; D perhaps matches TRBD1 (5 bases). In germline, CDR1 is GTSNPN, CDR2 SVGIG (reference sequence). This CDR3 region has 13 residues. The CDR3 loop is CACSVGVGTEAFF. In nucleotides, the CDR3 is TGTGCCTGTAGTGTAGGGGTCGGAACTGAAGCTTTCTTT. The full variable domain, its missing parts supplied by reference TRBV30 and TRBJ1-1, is SQTIHQWPATLVQPVGSPLSLECTVEGTSNPNLYWYRQAAGRGLQLLFYSVGIGQISSEVPQNLSASRPQDRQFILSSKKLLLSDSGFYLCACSVGVGTEAFFGQGTRLTVV.

The CDR3 protein is CASSFVPSPEQFF. CDR3 coding DNA: TGTGCCAGCAGCTTCGTGCCTTCGCCTGAGCAGTTCTTC. This chain uses TRBV11-3 with TRBJ2-1; no definite D call. Between the trimmed V and J ends, which lost 3 bases and 9 bases, there was a span of 12 bases. Germline assignment: CDR1 SGHNT and CDR2 YENEEA. The CDR3 totals 13 residues. Using reference TRBV11-3 and TRBJ2-1 for the parts outside the CDR3, the full variable domain is EAGVVQSPRYKIIEKKQPVAFWCNPISGHNTLYWYLQNLGQGPELLIRYENEEAVDDSQLPKDRFSAERLKGVDSTLKIQPAELGDSAVYLCASSFVPSPEQFFGPGTRLTVL.

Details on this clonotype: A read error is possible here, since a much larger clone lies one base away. CDR3 DNA sequence: TGTGCCAGCTTCGAGGCAGATACGCAGTATTTT. It codes for CASFEADTQYF. The V gene is TRBV7-9, the J gene TRBJ2-3, with D uncertain. This CDR3 spans 11 amino acids. V was pared by 8 bases and J by 4 bases, with 7 bases between. Germline CDR1 SEHNR, CDR2 FQNEAQ (reference sequence).

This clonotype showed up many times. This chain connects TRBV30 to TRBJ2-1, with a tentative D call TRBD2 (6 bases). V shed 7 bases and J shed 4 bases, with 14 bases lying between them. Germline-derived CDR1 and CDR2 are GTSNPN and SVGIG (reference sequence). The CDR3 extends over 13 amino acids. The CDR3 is CAFRVAAYNEQFF. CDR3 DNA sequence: TGTGCCTTCAGGGTAGCGGCTTACAATGAGCAGTTCTTC. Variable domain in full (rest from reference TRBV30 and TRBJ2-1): SQTIHQWPATLVQPVGSPLSLECTVEGTSNPNLYWYRQAAGRGLQLLFYSVGIGQISSEVPQNLSASRPQDRQFILSSKKLLLSDSGFYLCAFRVAAYNEQFFGPGTRLTVL.

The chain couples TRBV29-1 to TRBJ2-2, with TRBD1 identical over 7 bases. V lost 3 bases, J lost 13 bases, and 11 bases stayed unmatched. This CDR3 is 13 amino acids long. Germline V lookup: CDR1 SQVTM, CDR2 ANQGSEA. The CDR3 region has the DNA TGCAGCGTTGAGATAACAGGGGCCAGGGTGCTGTTTTTT. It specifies CSVEITGARVLFF.

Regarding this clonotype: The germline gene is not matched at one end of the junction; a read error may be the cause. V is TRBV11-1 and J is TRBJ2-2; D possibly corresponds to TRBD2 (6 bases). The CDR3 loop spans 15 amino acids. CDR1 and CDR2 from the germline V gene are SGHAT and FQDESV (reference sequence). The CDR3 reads CASSYTGPFCGKLFF. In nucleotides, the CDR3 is TGTGCCAGCAGCTATACAGGACCTTTCTGCGGGAAGCTGTTTTTC. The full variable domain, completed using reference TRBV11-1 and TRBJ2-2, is EAEVAQSPRYKITEKSQAVAFWCDPISGHATLYWYRQILGQGPELLVQFQDESVVDDSQLPKDRFSAERLKGVDSTLKIQPAELGDSAMYLCASSYTGPFCGKLFFGEGSRLTVL.

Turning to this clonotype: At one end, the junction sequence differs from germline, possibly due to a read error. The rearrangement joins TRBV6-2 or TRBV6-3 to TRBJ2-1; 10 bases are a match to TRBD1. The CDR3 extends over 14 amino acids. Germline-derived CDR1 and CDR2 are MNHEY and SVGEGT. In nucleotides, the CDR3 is TGTGCCAGCAAAGGGACAGGGGATCCCAATGAGCAGATATTC. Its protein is CASKGTGDPNEQIF.

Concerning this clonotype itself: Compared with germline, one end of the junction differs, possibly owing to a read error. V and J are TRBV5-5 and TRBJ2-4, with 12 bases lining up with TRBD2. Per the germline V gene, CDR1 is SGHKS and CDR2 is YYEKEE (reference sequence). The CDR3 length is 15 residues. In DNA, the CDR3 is TGTGCCATCAGCCTAGCGGGGGGGCCGGGGGACATTCAGTACTTC. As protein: CAISLAGGPGDIQYF.

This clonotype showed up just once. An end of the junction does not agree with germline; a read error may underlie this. The CDR3 sequence: CASELAGETYTQYF. The CDR3 DNA reads TGTGCCAGCGAACTAGCGGGAGAAACATATACGCAATATTTT. The V call is TRBV6-1, the J call TRBJ2-3, with 11 nucleotides matching TRBD2. Looked up from germline, CDR1 is MNHNS and CDR2 is SASEGT. The CDR3 covers 14 residues.

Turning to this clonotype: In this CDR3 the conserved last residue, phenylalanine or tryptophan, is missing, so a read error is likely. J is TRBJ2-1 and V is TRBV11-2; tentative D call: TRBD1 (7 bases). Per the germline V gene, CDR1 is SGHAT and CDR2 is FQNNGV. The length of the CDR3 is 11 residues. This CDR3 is CGSSSGGEQFL. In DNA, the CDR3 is TGTGGCAGCAGCTCAGGGGGGGAGCAGTTCCTC.

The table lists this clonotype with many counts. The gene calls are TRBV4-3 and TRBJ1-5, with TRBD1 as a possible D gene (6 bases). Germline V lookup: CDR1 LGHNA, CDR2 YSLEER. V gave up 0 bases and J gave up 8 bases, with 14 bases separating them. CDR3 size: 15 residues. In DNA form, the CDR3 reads TGCGCCAGCAGCCAAGATCAGGGAGGGGGAAAGCCCCAGCATTTT. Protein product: CASSQDQGGGKPQHF.

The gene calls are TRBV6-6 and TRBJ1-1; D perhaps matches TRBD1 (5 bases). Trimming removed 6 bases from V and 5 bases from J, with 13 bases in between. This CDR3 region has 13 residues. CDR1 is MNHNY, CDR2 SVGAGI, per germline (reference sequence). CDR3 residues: CASSAEGTTEAFF. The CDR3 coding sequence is TGTGCCAGCAGCGCTGAGGGGACTACTGAAGCTTTCTTT.

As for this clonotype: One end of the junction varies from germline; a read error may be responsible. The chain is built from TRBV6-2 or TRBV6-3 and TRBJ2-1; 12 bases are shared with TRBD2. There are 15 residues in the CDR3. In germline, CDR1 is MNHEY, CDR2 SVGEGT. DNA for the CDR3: TGTACCAGCAGTCGTAGGACTAGCGGGAACAATGAGCAGTTCTTC. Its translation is CTSSRRTSGNNEQFF.

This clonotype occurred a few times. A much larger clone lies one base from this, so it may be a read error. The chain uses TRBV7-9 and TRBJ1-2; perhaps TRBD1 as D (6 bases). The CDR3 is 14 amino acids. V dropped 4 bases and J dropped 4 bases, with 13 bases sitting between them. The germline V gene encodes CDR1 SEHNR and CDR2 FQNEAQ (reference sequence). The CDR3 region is CASSSGTYPYGYTF. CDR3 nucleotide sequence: TGTGCCAGCAGCTCCGGGACATACCCCTATGGCTACACCTTC. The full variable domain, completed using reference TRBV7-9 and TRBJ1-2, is DTGVSQNPRHKITKRGQNVTFRCDPISEHNRLYWYRQTLGQGPEFLTYFQNEAQLEKSRLLSDRFSAERPKGSFSTLEIQRTEQGDSAMYLCASSSGTYPYGYTFGSGTRLTVV.

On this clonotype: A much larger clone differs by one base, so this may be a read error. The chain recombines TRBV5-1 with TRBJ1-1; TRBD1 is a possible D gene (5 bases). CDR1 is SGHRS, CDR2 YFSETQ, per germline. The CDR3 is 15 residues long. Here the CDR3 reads CTSSTGAGDLTEAFF. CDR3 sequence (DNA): TGCACCAGCAGCACCGGGGCGGGGGATCTCACTGAAGCTTTCTTT.

The CDR3: CASSGVRMNTEAFF. CDR3 in DNA: TGTGCCAGCAGTGGTGTGAGAATGAACACTGAAGCTTTCTTT. The rearrangement uses TRBV28 and TRBJ1-1; D gene ambiguous. This CDR3 has 14 residues. Trimming took 5 bases from V and 0 from J, leaving 10 bases between them. Germline CDR1 and CDR2: MDHEN and SYDVKM.

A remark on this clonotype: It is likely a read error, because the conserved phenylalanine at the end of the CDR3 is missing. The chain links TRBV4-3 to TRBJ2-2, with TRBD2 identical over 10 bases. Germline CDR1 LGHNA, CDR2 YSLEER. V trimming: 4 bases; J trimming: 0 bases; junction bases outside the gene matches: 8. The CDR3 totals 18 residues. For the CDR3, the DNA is TGCGCCAGCAGCCGGGGACTAGCGAGTTCCGCGAACACCGGGGAGCTGTTTCTT. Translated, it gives CASSRGLASSANTGELFL.

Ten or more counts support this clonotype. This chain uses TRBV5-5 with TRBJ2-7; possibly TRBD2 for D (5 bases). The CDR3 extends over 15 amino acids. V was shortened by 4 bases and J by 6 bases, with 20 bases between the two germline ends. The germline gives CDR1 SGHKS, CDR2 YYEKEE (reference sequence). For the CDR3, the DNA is TGTGCCAGCAGCCCAGCGGCAGTTCCCCTCTCCGAGCAGTACTTC. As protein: CASSPAAVPLSEQYF.

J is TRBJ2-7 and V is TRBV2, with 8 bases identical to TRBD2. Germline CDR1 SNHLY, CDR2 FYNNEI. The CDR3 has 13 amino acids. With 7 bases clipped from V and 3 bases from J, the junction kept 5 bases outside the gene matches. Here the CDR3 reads CASTGGLDYEQYF. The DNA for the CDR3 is TGTGCCAGCACCGGGGGACTAGACTACGAGCAGTACTTC.

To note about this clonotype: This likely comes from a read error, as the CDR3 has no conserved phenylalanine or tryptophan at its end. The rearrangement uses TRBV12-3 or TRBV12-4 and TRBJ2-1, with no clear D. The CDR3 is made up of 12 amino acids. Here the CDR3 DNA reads TGTGTCAGCAGTTTACTGGGCAATGAGCAGTTCTTA. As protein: CVSSLLGNEQFL.

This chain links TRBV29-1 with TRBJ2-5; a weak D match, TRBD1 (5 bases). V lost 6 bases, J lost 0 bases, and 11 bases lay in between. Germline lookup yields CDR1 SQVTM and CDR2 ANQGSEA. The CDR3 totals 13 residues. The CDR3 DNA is TGCAGCGTCCTGACAGTATACCAAGAGACCCAGTACTTC. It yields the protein CSVLTVYQETQYF.